A single sample gave rise to the 29 T cell receptor beta chains below, sequenced in a study of T cell responses to AZD1222 COVID-19 vaccine. Method: immunoSEQ multiplex PCR; TCRdb's copy keeps in-frame clones and lacks some. This sample has about 150,000 clones, with 80% to 95% found just once. Material: peripheral blood, obtained on day 0 of AZD1222 vaccination. These receptors came from an adult in good health.

This sequence joins TRBV6-6 and TRBJ2-7; no definite D call. The CDR3 has 13 residues. Germline CDR1 is MNHNY and CDR2 is SVGAGI (reference sequence). Trimming removed 6 bases from V and 7 bases from J, with 16 bases in between. CDR3 in DNA: TGTGCCAGCAGCCCCCGGCCGGATGAAGAGCAGTACTTC. Its protein product is CASSPRPDEEQYF.

The V gene is TRBV6-6, the J gene TRBJ2-5; D remains ambiguous. The CDR3 runs 13 residues. Germline CDR1 reads MNHNY; CDR2 reads SVGAGI (reference sequence). The V end lost 2 bases, the J end lost 4 bases, and 8 bases lay between the germline ends. The CDR3 loop reads CASSYGVRETQYF. In nucleotides, the CDR3 is TGTGCCAGCAGTTACGGGGTTAGAGAGACCCAGTACTTC.

The gene calls are TRBV2 and TRBJ2-2; D remains ambiguous. This CDR3 is built from 13 residues. Trimming removed 4 bases at V and 4 bases at J, with 7 bases between. CDR1 is SNHLY and CDR2 is FYNNEI in the germline V gene. The CDR3 DNA follows: TGTGCCAGCAGTGTGGCGGCCACCGGGGAGCTGTTTTTT. Protein product: CASSVAATGELFF.

This chain links TRBV7-9 with TRBJ1-3; maybe TRBD1 (6 bases). V lost 1 base to trimming and J lost 2 bases, with 9 bases between them. Germline-derived CDR1 and CDR2 are SEHNR and FQNEAQ (reference sequence). This CDR3 comprises 15 residues. CDR3 amino acids: CASSLVGGAGNTIYF. The DNA for the CDR3 is TGTGCCAGCAGCTTAGTAGGGGGGGCTGGAAACACCATATATTTT. The whole variable domain, remainder taken from reference TRBV7-9 and TRBJ1-3, is DTGVSQNPRHKITKRGQNVTFRCDPISEHNRLYWYRQTLGQGPEFLTYFQNEAQLEKSRLLSDRFSAERPKGSFSTLEIQRTEQGDSAMYLCASSLVGGAGNTIYFGEGSWLTVV.

V and J are TRBV2 and TRBJ2-1; 9 positions agree with TRBD1. The CDR3 is 14 amino acids. Germline lookup yields CDR1 SNHLY and CDR2 FYNNEI. The V segment lost 7 bases and the J segment 6 bases; nucleotides outside the gene matches: 7. The CDR3 protein is CASTTGQGSNEQFF. As DNA, the CDR3 is TGTGCCAGCACCACGGGACAGGGTTCCAATGAGCAGTTCTTC.

The genes are TRBV2 and TRBJ2-7, with a possible D match to TRBD2 (6 bases). Per germline, CDR1 SNHLY and CDR2 FYNNEI. CDR3 length equals 13 residues. V was trimmed by 5 bases and J by 3 bases, leaving 11 bases between them. The CDR3 DNA follows: TGTGCCAGCAGTCTCGCGGGGATCTACGAGCAGTACTTC. Translation: CASSLAGIYEQYF.

The rearrangement links TRBV7-2 to TRBJ1-1, with D tentatively TRBD1 (6 bases). V was shortened by 7 bases and J by 0 bases, with 9 bases between the two germline ends. The length of the CDR3 is 13 residues. Germline V gene lookup returns CDR1 SGHTA and CDR2 FQGNSA. The CDR3 is CASKRDMNTEAFF. The CDR3 region has the DNA TGTGCCAGCAAGAGGGACATGAACACTGAAGCTTTCTTT.

The chain has TRBV4-3 and TRBJ2-7; TRBD2 is a possible D gene (6 bases). V was cut by 0 bases and J by 2 bases, with 8 bases left in between. The CDR3 loop spans 14 amino acids. Per germline, CDR1 LGHNA and CDR2 YSLEER. The CDR3 DNA follows: TGCGCCAGCAGCCAAGAGCGGGGAGCCTACGAGCAGTACTTC. Protein product: CASSQERGAYEQYF.

A single count supports this clone. The chain is built from TRBV5-1 and TRBJ1-1, with a weak D call TRBD1 (6 bases). Looked up from germline, CDR1 is SGHRS and CDR2 is YFSETQ. The CDR3 runs 14 residues. Deletions cut 3 bases from V and 2 bases from J, with 11 bases between. CDR3 bases: TGCGCCAGCAGCTCGGGACAACCTAACACTGAAGCTTTCTTT. This translates into CASSSGQPNTEAFF.

The V and J genes are TRBV27 and TRBJ1-6; weak D call: TRBD1 (5 bases). CDR3 length: 14 residues. The V and J ends lost 7 bases and 8 bases respectively, with 15 bases between them. Germline V lookup: CDR1 MNHEY, CDR2 SMNVEV (reference sequence). The CDR3 bases are TGTGCCAGCACTCGGGGGGACGGATATTCACCCCTCCACTTT. Encoded protein: CASTRGDGYSPLHF.

In its sample, this clone was seen a few times. The chain carries TRBV5-1 and TRBJ1-5; D is possibly TRBD1 (6 bases). CDR1 is SGHRS and CDR2 is YFSETQ in the germline V gene. Trimming removed 4 bases at V and 6 bases at J, with 14 bases between. This CDR3 comprises 14 residues. The CDR3 region has the DNA TGCGCCAGCAGCCGGGGGCTGGAGGGTCAGCCCCAGCATTTT. This gives the protein CASSRGLEGQPQHF.

The chain recombines TRBV6-5 with TRBJ2-4, with D perhaps matching TRBD1 or TRBD2 (5 bases each). This CDR3 region has 15 residues. Trimming removed 4 bases at V and 10 bases at J, with 20 bases between. The germline V gene has CDR1 MNHEY and CDR2 SVGAGI. CDR3 bases: TGTGCCAGCAGTTGGCTTCGGGACGGACAAGAAATTCAGTACTTC. This sequence encodes CASSWLRDGQEIQYF.

V is TRBV14 and J is TRBJ2-7; D unclear. V was shortened by 5 bases and J by 6 bases, with 8 bases between the two germline ends. The CDR3 loop spans 11 amino acids. Germline V gene data show CDR1 as SGHDN and CDR2 as FVKESK. As DNA, the CDR3 is TGTGCCAGCAGCATCAGATCCGAGCAGTACTTC. Translating it yields CASSIRSEQYF.

The CDR3 sequence: CASSEFPPTTNEKLFF. Here the CDR3 DNA reads TGTGCCAGCAGTGAATTCCCGCCCACAACTAATGAAAAACTGTTTTTT. This chain connects TRBV6-1 to TRBJ1-4; unclear D gene. Germline values: CDR1 MNHNS, CDR2 SASEGT. Trimming took off 2 bases at V and 0 bases at J, with 10 bases between the two ends. CDR3 size: 16 residues.

The rearrangement joins TRBV30 to TRBJ1-5, with 7 bases lining up with TRBD1. This CDR3 is built from 14 residues. The germline CDR1 and CDR2 sequences are GTSNPN and SVGIG (reference sequence). V trimming: 4 bases; J trimming: 4 bases; junction bases outside the gene matches: 7. The chain's CDR3 is CAWTRTGLNQPQHF. The CDR3 bases are TGTGCCTGGACCCGGACAGGACTAAATCAGCCCCAGCATTTT.

The rearrangement uses TRBV18 and TRBJ2-7; D may be TRBD1 or TRBD2 (5 bases each). Trimming cost V 0 bases and J 6 bases, with 9 bases left between them. CDR1 KGHSH and CDR2 LQKENI come from the germline V gene. The CDR3 is 13 amino acids. CDR3 DNA: TGTGCCAGCTCACCACCAGGGGCGGGCGAGCAGTACTTC. Protein: CASSPPGAGEQYF.

V usage is TRBV6-5 and J usage is TRBJ2-7, with TRBD1 matching over 7 bases. V gave up 2 bases and J gave up 7 bases; unmatched junction bases: 14. The CDR3 spans 16 residues. Germline loops: CDR1 MNHEY, CDR2 SVGAGI. Here the CDR3 reads CASSYPQRQGAEEQYF. The CDR3 DNA follows: TGTGCCAGCAGTTACCCCCAAAGACAGGGCGCCGAGGAGCAGTACTTC.

Written as DNA, the CDR3 is TGTGCCAGCAGTTGGGTTCTTTTGCGGGGGTCTTACCAAGAGACCCAGTACTTC. Translation gives CASSWVLLRGSYQETQYF. The chain uses TRBV6-2 or TRBV6-3 and TRBJ2-5, with 7 bases matching TRBD2. The germline V gene encodes CDR1 MNHEY and CDR2 SVGEGT. J was trimmed by 0 bases and V by 4 bases; bases with no gene match: 14. There are 18 residues in the CDR3.

V is TRBV6-6 and J is TRBJ1-2; D may be TRBD1 (5 bases). V was clipped by 5 bases and J by 6 bases, with 22 bases between them. Germline V gene sequence: CDR1 MNHNY, CDR2 SVGAGI (reference sequence). The CDR3 has 16 residues. The CDR3 here is CASSPPFDGGTHGYTF. The CDR3 DNA reads as TGTGCCAGCAGTCCACCCTTCGACGGGGGGACTCATGGCTACACCTTC.

The CDR3 is CASRHSNREETQYF. DNA for the CDR3: TGTGCCAGCAGGCACTCCAACAGGGAAGAGACCCAGTACTTC. The chain uses TRBV6-5 and TRBJ2-5; tentative D call: TRBD1 (6 bases). The CDR3 extends over 14 amino acids. V was clipped by 6 bases and J by 3 bases, with 14 bases between them. The germline CDR1 and CDR2 sequences are MNHEY and SVGAGI.

V usage is TRBV28 and J usage is TRBJ2-5, with TRBD2 matching 7 bases. The CDR3 loop spans 14 amino acids. The germline V gene encodes CDR1 MDHEN and CDR2 SYDVKM. The V and J ends lost 5 bases and 2 bases, in that order; junction bases with no gene match: 5. The DNA of the CDR3 is TGTGCCAGCAGTGATGGGACTAAACAAGAGACCCAGTACTTC. It encodes CASSDGTKQETQYF.

The chain is built from TRBV3-1 (or the pseudogene TRBV3-2) and TRBJ2-7; D gene ambiguous. The CDR3 runs to 12 residues. Germline V gene data show CDR1 as LGHDT and CDR2 as YNNKEL (reference sequence). V lost 0 bases to trimming and J lost 3 bases, with 3 bases between them. The CDR3 DNA follows: TGTGCCAGCAGCCAAGAATTCTACGAGCAGTACTTC. Translation: CASSQEFYEQYF.

The chain combines TRBV2 with TRBJ2-3, with a possible D match to TRBD2 (6 bases). The CDR3 has 14 residues. CDR1 SNHLY and CDR2 FYNNEI come from the germline V gene. This CDR3 reads CSGGSGAGTDTQYF. CDR3 coding DNA: TGTAGTGGGGGATCGGGAGCGGGCACAGATACGCAGTATTTT.

The chain employs TRBV10-3 and TRBJ1-3; 7 nucleotides agree with TRBD1. The CDR3 extends over 14 amino acids. With 5 bases clipped from V and 3 bases from J, the junction kept 4 bases outside the gene matches. CDR1 ENHRY and CDR2 SYGVKD come from the germline V gene. DNA for the CDR3: TGTGCCATCAGTCCCGACAGGGATGGAAACACCATATATTTT. As protein: CAISPDRDGNTIYF.

J is TRBJ2-1 and V is TRBV5-1, with D tentatively TRBD1 or TRBD2 (5 bases each). The length of the CDR3 is 15 residues. Germline CDR1 is SGHRS and CDR2 is YFSETQ. With 0 bases removed from V and 7 bases from J, the gap between germline ends came to 14 bases. The CDR3: CASSLARPGTNEQFF. The CDR3 nucleotides are TGCGCCAGCAGCTTGGCCCGGCCAGGGACGAATGAGCAGTTCTTC.

The V call is TRBV7-3, the J call TRBJ2-5, with TRBD1 identical over 9 bases. The CDR3 has 16 amino acids. V was clipped by 0 bases and J by 4 bases; unmatched bases: 6. Germline CDR1 SGHTA, CDR2 FQGTGA. CDR3 in amino acids: CASSLTRTGEVETQYF. The CDR3 nucleotides are TGTGCCAGCAGCTTAACCCGGACAGGGGAGGTAGAGACCCAGTACTTC.

The chain is built from TRBV2 and TRBJ1-2, with a tentative D call TRBD1 (5 bases). This CDR3 comprises 15 residues. Trimming stripped 5 bases from V and 7 bases from J, with 20 bases between. Germline-derived CDR1 and CDR2 are SNHLY and FYNNEI. The CDR3 loop is CASSNSRDRRGGYTF. The DNA of the CDR3 is TGTGCCAGCAGTAATTCCCGGGACCGTAGAGGTGGCTACACCTTC.

The V call is TRBV19, the J call TRBJ2-7, with D maybe TRBD1 (5 bases). Germline V gives CDR1 LNHDA, CDR2 SQIVND (reference sequence). Trimming stripped 3 bases from V and 3 bases from J, with 12 bases between. CDR3 size: 14 residues. This CDR3 reads CASSIFGRVYEQYF. The CDR3 region has the DNA TGTGCCAGTAGTATTTTTGGCAGGGTCTACGAGCAGTACTTC.

This sequence joins TRBV18 and TRBJ2-1, with D possibly TRBD1 on 6 matching bases. Germline V gives CDR1 KGHSH, CDR2 LQKENI. The V end was cut by 3 bases, the J end by 4 bases, with 10 bases between. The CDR3 runs to 14 residues. CDR3 loop: CASSPFQGYNEQFF. CDR3 coding DNA: TGTGCCAGCTCACCGTTCCAGGGGTACAATGAGCAGTTCTTC.